Sequencing of this T cell receptor (beta chain) was carried out in a study of CD4+ T cells in melanoma. Method: immunoSEQ multiplex PCR; TCRdb's copy keeps in-frame clones and lacks some. In the table there are about 50,000 clones, 75% to 90% of which are singletons. Germline lookup yields CDR1 SGHRS and CDR2 YFSETQ. There are 14 residues in the CDR3. V gave up 4 bases and J gave up 5 bases; unmatched junction bases: 4. This clonotype was sampled from a human donor with melanoma. Sequenced input: peripheral blood. This sequence joins TRBV5-1 and TRBJ2-1; 9 nucleotides agree with TRBD1. CDR3 protein: CASSRTGEDNEQFF. The DNA for the CDR3 is TGCGCCAGCAGCCGGACAGGGGAGGACAATGAGCAGTTCTTC. Variable domain in full (rest from reference TRBV5-1 and TRBJ2-1): KAGVTQTPRYLIKTRGQQVTLSCSPISGHRSVSWYQQTPGQGLQFLFEYFSETQRNKGNFPGRFSGRQFSNSRSEMNVSTLELGDSALYLCASSRTGEDNEQFFGPGTRLTVL.